This T cell receptor beta chain was recorded in a study of molecular identifiers for immune sequencing clone quantification. Study-wide results and limits: Sizes of highly expanded clones could be underestimated through identical TCRs sharing a barcode. Jurkat TCR RNA spiked in from one cell could reportedly be detected among some 1 million naive cells.

This clonotype was found many times. Its antigen remains unknown. V shed 7 bases and J 11 bases; nucleotides not matched to a gene: 19. Germline V gene data show CDR1 as MNHEY and CDR2 as SVGEGT. The CDR3 sequence is 15 residues long. TCRdb reprocessed the PCR reads via MiXCR and lists one record per CDR3 protein. In the table there are about 36,000 distinct CDR3 sequences, about a fifth of which are singletons. Isolation of naive CD8 T cells was achieved by sorting on a CD8+CD4-CCR7+CD45RA+ phenotype. The sequenced sample was naive CD8+ T cells from blood, with Jurkat cell RNA spiked in. The subset denotes: FACS-sorted CD8+CD4-CCR7+CD45RA+ naive T cells. The J gene is TRBJ1-1, the V gene TRBV6-2 or TRBV6-3; 7 bases map to TRBD1. The sequence derives from a human donor in good health. Some libraries in this study had Jurkat cell RNA spiked in. Here the CDR3 DNA reads TGTGCCAGCAATAGTCTACCCCGAGACGACAGGGAGGCTTTCTTT. Its translation is CASNSLPRDDREAFF.